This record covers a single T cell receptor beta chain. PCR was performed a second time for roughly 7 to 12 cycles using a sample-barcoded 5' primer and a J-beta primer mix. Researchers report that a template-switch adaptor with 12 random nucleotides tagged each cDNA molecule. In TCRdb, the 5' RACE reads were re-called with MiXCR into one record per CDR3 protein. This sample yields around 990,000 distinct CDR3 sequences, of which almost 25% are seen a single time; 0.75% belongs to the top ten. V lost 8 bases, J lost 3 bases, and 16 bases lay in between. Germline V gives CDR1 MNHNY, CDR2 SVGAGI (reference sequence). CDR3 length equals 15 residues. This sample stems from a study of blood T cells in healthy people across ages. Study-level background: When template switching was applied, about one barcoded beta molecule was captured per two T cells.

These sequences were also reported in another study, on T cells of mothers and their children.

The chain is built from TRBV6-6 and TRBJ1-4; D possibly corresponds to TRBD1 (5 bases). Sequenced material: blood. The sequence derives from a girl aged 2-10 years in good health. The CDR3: CASRLGRGSNEKLFF. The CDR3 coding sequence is TGTGCCAGCCGACTAGGGAGGGGCTCTAATGAAAAACTGTTTTTT.